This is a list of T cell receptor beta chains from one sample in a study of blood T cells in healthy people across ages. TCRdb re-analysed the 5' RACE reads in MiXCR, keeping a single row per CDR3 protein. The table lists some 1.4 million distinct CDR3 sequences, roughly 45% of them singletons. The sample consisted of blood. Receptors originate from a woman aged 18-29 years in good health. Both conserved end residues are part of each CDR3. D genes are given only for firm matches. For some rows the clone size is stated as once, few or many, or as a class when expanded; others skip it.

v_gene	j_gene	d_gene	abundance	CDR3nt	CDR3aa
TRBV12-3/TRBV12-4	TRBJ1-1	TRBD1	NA	TGTGCCAGCAGCCTACTTCAGGGGGCAACTTTCTTT	CASSLLQGATFF
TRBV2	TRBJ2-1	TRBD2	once	TGTGCCAGCACGACTAGCGGGGGGACAAACAATGAGCAGTTCTTC	CASTTSGGTNNEQFF
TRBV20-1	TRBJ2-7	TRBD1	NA	TGCAGTGCTAGCGGCGGGACAGGAGTAATGGAGGAGCAGTACTTC	CSASGGTGVMEEQYF
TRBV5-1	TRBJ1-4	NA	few	TGCGCCAGCAGCTTGGGCCGTGAAGGCGGAAAACTGTTTTTT	CASSLGREGGKLFF
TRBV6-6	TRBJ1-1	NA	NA	TGTGCCAGCGAGGGACGGATCAGCACGGCTGAAGCTTTCTTT	CASEGRISTAEAFF
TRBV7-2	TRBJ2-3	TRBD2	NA	TGTGCCAGCAGCCTGAGGCGGGCGGGAGCTCCTACTAGCACAGATACGCAGTATTTT	CASSLRRAGAPTSTDTQYF
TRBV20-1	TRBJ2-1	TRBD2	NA	TGCAGCCCTACGGGGGGGGGACACAATGAGCAGTTCTTC	CSPTGGGHNEQFF
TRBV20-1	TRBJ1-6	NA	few	TGCAGTGCTAGAGATCCAGGGAATTCCAATTCACCCCCCCACTTT	CSARDPGNSNSPPHF
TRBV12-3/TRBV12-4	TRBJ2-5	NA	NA	TGTGCCAGCAGTTTGAGGCAGGGTTTCAGCGATCAGTACTTC	CASSLRQGFSDQYF
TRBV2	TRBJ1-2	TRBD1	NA	TGTGCCAGCAGTGATGGTTGGACAGGGGAAGGCTACACCTTC	CASSDGWTGEGYTF
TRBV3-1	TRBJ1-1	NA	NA	TGTGCCAGCAGCCAAAGCGAAACTGAAGCTTTCTTT	CASSQSETEAFF
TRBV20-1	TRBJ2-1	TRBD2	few	TGCAGTGCTAGAGATAATCTAGGACTAGCGGTCTTCAGCTCCTACAATGAGCAGTTCTTC	CSARDNLGLAVFSSYNEQFF
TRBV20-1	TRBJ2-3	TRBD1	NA	TGCAGTGCCCCAAAAGGGGGCCTCAGCACAGATACGCAGTATTTT	CSAPKGGLSTDTQYF
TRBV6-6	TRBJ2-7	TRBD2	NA	TGTGCCAGCAGTTTGGAGGTAATAGCGGGAGCAAAGGACGAGCAGTACTTC	CASSLEVIAGAKDEQYF
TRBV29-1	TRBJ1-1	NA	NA	TGCAGCGTTGAAGTCCCTCGGCAGGCGGGGACTGAAGCTTTCTTT	CSVEVPRQAGTEAFF
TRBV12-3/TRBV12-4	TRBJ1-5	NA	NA	TGTGCCAGCACCCGGGGACAACGCAATCAGCCCCAGCATTTT	CASTRGQRNQPQHF
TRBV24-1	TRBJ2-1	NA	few	TGTGCCACCAGTGATTCAAGACTAGAGGACAATGAGCAGTTCTTC	CATSDSRLEDNEQFF
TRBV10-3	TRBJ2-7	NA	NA	TGTGCCGTCAGCGAAGGGACCCCCTACGAGCAGTACTTC	CAVSEGTPYEQYF